The 21 T cell receptor beta chains reported below all come from one sample, sequenced in a study of cytomegalovirus exposure and HLA in healthy donors. The PCR contained 60 Vbeta and 13 Jbeta primers. Assay used: immunoSEQ multiplex PCR; TCRdb lists only in-frame clones, some missing. The sample yields under 150,000 clones, approximately 71% seen once. Sample: PBMCs. These receptors all come from a woman aged 55-70 years in good health and CMV-seronegative.

V gene TRBV7-3 combines with J gene TRBJ2-2, with D unresolved. Germline assignment: CDR1 SGHTA and CDR2 FQGTGA. The V end lost 2 bases, the J end lost 4 bases, and 8 bases lay between the germline ends. The CDR3 consists of 14 residues. As DNA, the CDR3 is TGTGCCAGCAGCTTAGGGCAGCTCACCGGGGAGCTGTTTTTT. It is translated as CASSLGQLTGELFF.

The V and J genes are TRBV28 and TRBJ2-3, with TRBD2 identical over 11 bases. Trimming at V came to 7 bases and at J to 3 bases, leaving 9 bases not matched to a gene. CDR1 MDHEN and CDR2 SYDVKM come from the germline V gene. The CDR3 has 16 amino acids. The CDR3 coding sequence is TGTGCCAGCACCTTAGCGGGAGGGCCCAGGACAGATACGCAGTATTTT. This encodes CASTLAGGPRTDTQYF.

This sequence joins TRBV9 and TRBJ2-5, with D possibly TRBD2 on 7 matching bases. V was cut by 4 bases and J by 3 bases, with 19 bases left in between. The CDR3 consists of 16 residues. The germline CDR1 and CDR2 sequences are SGDLS and YYNGEE. CDR3 bases: TGTGCCAGCAGCAGGGGGGGCGGGACCCTCAAAGAGACCCAGTACTTC. Residues: CASSRGGGTLKETQYF.

The chain combines TRBV27 with TRBJ2-1; 7 nucleotides line up with TRBD2. The CDR3 spans 19 residues. The V segment lost 6 bases and the J segment 4 bases; nucleotides outside the gene matches: 21. In germline, CDR1 is MNHEY, CDR2 SMNVEV (reference sequence). The CDR3 sequence is CASRLTKAPGRGSYNEQFF. Here the CDR3 DNA reads TGTGCCAGCAGATTAACCAAGGCCCCGGGGCGGGGGTCTTACAATGAGCAGTTCTTC.

The genes are TRBV28 and TRBJ2-5, with 16 nucleotides matching TRBD2. Losses at the gene ends were 1 base for V and 3 bases for J; bases not matched to a gene: 5. The CDR3 covers 18 residues. The germline V gene encodes CDR1 MDHEN and CDR2 SYDVKM. The CDR3 region is CASSLFQGLAGGEETQYF. As DNA, the CDR3 is TGTGCCAGCAGTTTATTCCAGGGACTAGCGGGAGGGGAAGAGACCCAGTACTTC.

The chain employs TRBV19 and TRBJ2-1, with 8 bases matching TRBD2. From germline, CDR1 is LNHDA and CDR2 SQIVND (reference sequence). After removal of 3 bases from V and 7 bases from J, the junction contained 11 bases not matched to a gene. The CDR3 runs to 16 residues. The CDR3 reads CASSMVFGTRKNEQFF. CDR3 nucleotides: TGTGCCAGTAGTATGGTCTTTGGGACTAGAAAGAATGAGCAGTTCTTC. The variable domain in full, with the rest retrieved from reference TRBV19 and TRBJ2-1, is DGGITQSPKYLFRKEGQNVTLSCEQNLNHDAMYWYRQDPGQGLRLIYYSQIVNDFQKGDIAEGYSVSREKKESFPLTVTSAQKNPTAFYLCASSMVFGTRKNEQFFGPGTRLTVL.

The V call is TRBV7-2, the J call TRBJ2-1; weak D call: TRBD2 (6 bases). V lost 3 bases and J lost 7, with 19 bases in between. CDR3 length: 16 residues. Germline V CDR1 and CDR2: SGHTA, FQGNSA. DNA of the CDR3: TGTGCCAGCAGCTTCGAACTGGCGGGAAGTTTGAATGAGCAGTTCTTC. The encoded protein is CASSFELAGSLNEQFF.

The J gene is TRBJ1-5, the V gene TRBV19; 10 bases agree with TRBD1. The CDR3 sequence is 15 residues long. Trimming removed 5 bases from V and 6 bases from J; junction bases left unmatched: 7. Germline CDR1 LNHDA, CDR2 SQIVND (reference sequence). Here the CDR3 DNA reads TGTGCCAGTAGTCCGGGACAGGGGTATGTTCAGCCCCAGCATTTT. Translated: CASSPGQGYVQPQHF.

J is TRBJ1-2 and V is TRBV27; possible D gene TRBD1, 6 bases. Trimming cost V 7 bases and J 2 bases, with 20 bases left between them. The germline V gene encodes CDR1 MNHEY and CDR2 SMNVEV (reference sequence). The CDR3 totals 16 residues. The chain's CDR3 is CASMPRPAQGNYGYTF. The CDR3, as DNA: TGTGCCAGCATGCCAAGGCCTGCACAGGGCAACTATGGCTACACCTTC.

This clone was recorded a few times. This chain connects TRBV6-1 to TRBJ1-3, with unresolved D. This CDR3 contains 14 residues. The germline V gene encodes CDR1 MNHNS and CDR2 SASEGT. Trimming pared 6 bases from V and 0 bases from J, leaving 9 bases between. The CDR3 sequence: CASSLHYSGNTIYF. The DNA of the CDR3 is TGTGCCAGCAGCTTACACTACTCTGGAAACACCATATATTTT.

J is TRBJ1-3 and V is TRBV7-2; a possible D gene is TRBD1 (6 bases). CDR1 and CDR2 (germline): SGHTA, FQGNSA. V was cut by 1 base and J by 0 bases, with 13 bases left in between. The CDR3 is 17 residues long. The chain's CDR3 is CASSLGPQGGSGNTIYF. Here the CDR3 DNA reads TGTGCCAGCAGCTTAGGCCCTCAAGGGGGCTCTGGAAACACCATATATTTT.

The chain uses TRBV6-1 and TRBJ1-4; no clear D gene. The V gene's germline CDR1 is MNHNS and CDR2 SASEGT. Deletions cut 4 bases from V and 5 bases from J, with 8 bases between. The CDR3 is made up of 13 amino acids. The CDR3 sequence is CASSVTVNEKLFF. Here the CDR3 DNA reads TGTGCCAGCAGTGTTACAGTAAATGAAAAACTGTTTTTT.

The V call is TRBV7-2, the J call TRBJ1-4; D gene unclear. The germline V and J ends were trimmed by 5 bases and 4 bases, with 8 bases remaining between them. The germline CDR1 and CDR2 sequences are SGHTA and FQGNSA. The length of the CDR3 is 13 residues. The CDR3 coding sequence is TGTGCCAGCAGCCGTACAAGTAATGAAAAACTGTTTTTT. The encoded protein is CASSRTSNEKLFF.

CDR3 sequence: CASTGEGNYEQYF. CDR3 DNA sequence: TGCGCCAGCACGGGAGAAGGGAACTACGAGCAGTACTTC. The chain links TRBV5-1 to TRBJ2-7, with a weak D call TRBD2 (6 bases). CDR1 and CDR2 from the germline V gene are SGHRS and YFSETQ. This CDR3 has 13 amino acids. Trimming took 6 bases from V and 3 from J, leaving 13 bases between them.

This chain links TRBV28 with TRBJ2-5; TRBD2 agrees at 8 bases. This CDR3 has 17 residues. Germline values: CDR1 MDHEN, CDR2 SYDVKM. V was clipped by 3 bases and J by 5 bases; unmatched bases: 14. The CDR3 sequence is CASSLIGLREAGETQYF. The CDR3 DNA reads as TGTGCCAGCAGTTTGATAGGGTTGCGGGAGGCGGGGGAGACCCAGTACTTC.

This chain connects TRBV30 to TRBJ2-5; D not certain. Germline V gene lookup returns CDR1 GTSNPN and CDR2 SVGIG (reference sequence). The CDR3 sequence is 12 residues long. CDR3 region: CALARLQETQYF. Written as DNA, the CDR3 is TGTGCTTTGGCCAGGCTGCAAGAGACCCAGTACTTC.

V is TRBV30 and J is TRBJ1-5, with D perhaps TRBD1 (6 bases). CDR3 length: 15 amino acids. Trimming removed 2 bases from V and 3 bases from J, with 14 bases in between. Germline V lookup: CDR1 GTSNPN, CDR2 SVGIG (reference sequence). CDR3 sequence reads: CAWSLGMGANQPQHF. CDR3 sequence (DNA): TGTGCCTGGAGTCTAGGGATGGGGGCCAATCAGCCCCAGCATTTT.

The chain couples TRBV30 to TRBJ2-3, with 9 bases identical to TRBD2. With 0 bases clipped from V and 9 bases from J, the junction kept 13 bases outside the gene matches. Germline V gene data show CDR1 as GTSNPN and CDR2 as SVGIG (reference sequence). CDR3 length equals 16 residues. The CDR3 DNA sequence: TGTGCCTGGAGTGTATCAACTAGCGGGCCCGCAGGAACGCAGTATTTT. This gives the protein CAWSVSTSGPAGTQYF.

The chain has TRBV19 and TRBJ2-6; 9 nucleotides line up with TRBD2. The CDR3 runs 20 residues. The ends lost 7 bases at V and 2 bases at J; junction bases unmatched: 18. Germline V gives CDR1 LNHDA, CDR2 SQIVND (reference sequence). The DNA of the CDR3 is TGTGCCAGTACAAGGGGGGCCGGGACTAGCTATACCCCTGGGGCCAACGTCCTGACTTTC. It yields the protein CASTRGAGTSYTPGANVLTF.

This clone was detected a few times. The CDR3 bases are TGTGCCAGCAGCCCGCCGACAGGGGTCACAGGGACCCAGTACTTC. It encodes CASSPPTGVTGTQYF. The rearrangement joins TRBV7-9 to TRBJ2-5; 8 bases are a match to TRBD1. The CDR3 totals 15 residues. Unmatched junction bases numbered 12, after V lost 5 bases and J lost 7 bases. Germline V gives CDR1 SEHNR, CDR2 FQNEAQ (reference sequence).

The chain is built from TRBV18 and TRBJ2-7, with D tentatively TRBD1 (7 bases). V was clipped by 0 bases and J by 2 bases, with 17 bases between them. CDR3 length equals 17 residues. CDR1 is KGHSH, CDR2 LQKENI, per germline. For the CDR3, the DNA is TGTGCCAGCTCACCACCCGCCGGACAGGAGGGTACCTACGAGCAGTACTTC. Its protein is CASSPPAGQEGTYEQYF.